This T cell receptor beta chain was sequenced for a study of OX40 agonist ivuxolimab in advanced cancers. For the study at large: Patients were dosed with the agonistic anti-OX40 (CD134) antibody ivuxolimab. Three patients, one with hepatocellular carcinoma and two with cutaneous melanoma, responded partially. Points from the study as a whole: Expanded clones tended on average to be more numerous among CD8+ T cells than CD4+. Also showing low normalized T-cell clonal expansion were some of the nonresponders.

V lost 0 bases and J lost 5; bases outside the gene matches: 3. This CDR3 contains 14 residues. Germline V gives CDR1 SGHRS, CDR2 YFSETQ. Of note for this clone: Antigen unknown.

TCRdb's copy holds only in-frame clones and misses some; the assay was immunoSEQ multiplex PCR. The data contain fewer than 70,000 clones, approximately 89% of them singletons. The genes are TRBV5-1 and TRBJ2-7; TRBD1 matches at 9 bases. This sample comprised CD4+ or CD8+ T cells sorted from blood, obtained in a trial of the OX40 agonist ivuxolimab. The receptor was derived from an adult with an advanced solid tumor such as melanoma, head and neck, liver or kidney cancer. CDR3 region: CASSLGDRDHEQYF. The CDR3 DNA sequence: TGCGCCAGCAGCTTGGGGGACAGGGACCACGAGCAGTACTTC.